The 5 T cell receptor beta chains presented below share a single source sample, sequenced in a study of blood T cell repertoires in COVID-19. The data were produced by immunoSEQ multiplex PCR, yet TCRdb's version contains in-frame clones alone and is incomplete. The sample holds about 200,000 clones, around 94% seen once. The specimen was peripheral blood. The receptor set was obtained from a man aged 25 to 45 with COVID-19, enrolled during active disease.

The gene calls are TRBV9 and TRBJ1-1; no clear D. Germline values: CDR1 SGDLS, CDR2 YYNGEE. CDR3 length equals 14 residues. V was shortened by 2 bases and J by 6 bases, with 14 bases between the two germline ends. Written as DNA, the CDR3 is TGTGCCAGCAGCGTGCGGGGAGGTTTAGCTGAAGCTTTCTTT. Amino acids: CASSVRGGLAEAFF.

The chain uses TRBV29-1 and TRBJ1-2; no firm D call. CDR1 is SQVTM, CDR2 ANQGSEA, per germline. The CDR3 length is 15 residues. Trimming shortened V by 5 bases and J by 3 bases, and 19 bases separated the two germline ends. The CDR3 nucleotides are TGCAGCGTTCATCCCCGACTCCAAGCCGACTATGGCTACACCTTC. Amino acids: CSVHPRLQADYGYTF.

This chain uses TRBV10-2 with TRBJ1-2; 7 bases map to TRBD1. This CDR3 contains 12 residues. The V and J ends lost 8 bases and 8 bases, in that order; junction bases with no gene match: 8. In germline, CDR1 is WSHSY, CDR2 SAAADI. The CDR3 nucleotides read TGCGCCAGCTACCAGGGGGTCCAGGGCTACACCTTC. Protein product: CASYQGVQGYTF.

The chain links TRBV24-1 to TRBJ1-5; no reliable D call. The germline V gene has CDR1 KGHDR and CDR2 SFDVKD. The CDR3 contains 13 residues. Trimming pared 4 bases from V and 6 bases from J, leaving 9 bases between. DNA for the CDR3: TGTGCCACCAGTGAGGGCAAATCTCAGCCCCAGCATTTT. It is translated as CATSEGKSQPQHF.

The chain links TRBV10-1 to TRBJ2-1, with D possibly matching TRBD2 (5 bases). This CDR3 contains 14 residues. CDR1 WNHNN and CDR2 SYGVQD come from the germline V gene (reference sequence). Trimming shortened V by 4 bases and J by 9 bases, and 16 bases separated the two germline ends. The CDR3 protein is CASSVGPTAGEQFF. In nucleotides, the CDR3 is TGCGCCAGCAGTGTGGGCCCCACCGCGGGTGAGCAGTTCTTC.